The present T cell receptor beta chain was sequenced within a study of monozygotic twins with inflammatory bowel disease. TCRdb reprocessed the 5' RACE reads and reports one entry per CDR3 protein, with no DNA. With 350,000 to 550,000 distinct CDR3 sequences in the sample, the ten largest clones hold roughly 2.3%. The specimen sequenced was blood. This TCR was sampled from a human donor with ulcerative colitis or Crohn's disease, or a healthy co-twin of an affected twin (not recorded which).

CDR3 loop: CASSRERGADTQYF. The rearrangement joins TRBV3-1 to TRBJ2-3; TCRdb returns TRBD1, unconfirmable since there is no DNA. Germline lookup yields CDR1 LGHDT and CDR2 YNNKEL (reference sequence). The CDR3 length is 14 residues.